This T cell receptor beta chain was observed in a study of Ad26.COV2.S vaccination and SARS-CoV-2 variants. Study-wide context: By the intramuscular route, Ad26.COV2.S was given once, or twice 56 days apart. General study findings and limits: Placebo recipients showed lower spike-specific TCR breadth than vaccinees.

The treatment was: roughly 20 received Ad26.COV2.S at low or high dose, single or two shots; roughly 5 received placebo; per-sample allocation not given. Sampling was done on day 63 after the first vaccine or placebo injection. Cohort 1b enrolled adults aged 18-55 years in Boston. SARS-CoV-2 spike from the Wuhan strain was encoded by the vaccine, an Ad26 vector. As regards this clone: Its antigen is currently unknown.

Some clones are missing from TCRdb's copy, which holds only in-frame ones; the method was immunoSEQ multiplex PCR. The repertoire holds some 240,000 clones, with roughly 85% as singletons. This clonotype originated in a person between 18 and 60 years old who received the Ad26.COV2.S COVID-19 vaccine or a placebo. The sequences come from peripheral blood, collected in a trial of Ad26.COV2.S vaccine versus placebo.

The chain's CDR3 is CASSWTGWGYTF. The CDR3 nucleotides are TGTGCCAGCAGTTGGACCGGGTGGGGCTACACCTTC. The rearrangement links TRBV12-3 or TRBV12-4 to TRBJ1-2, with D unclear. Trimming left V 4 bases short and J 8 bases short, with 11 bases between. The CDR3 has 12 amino acids.